This T cell receptor beta chain was observed in a study of T cell responses to AZD1222 COVID-19 vaccine. Regarding this clone: Antigen specificity is unknown.

Study conclusions and caveats: Nearly half of spike-specific TCRs reportedly target unmutated variant regions.

TCRdb's table, derived via immunoSEQ multiplex PCR, lists solely in-frame clones and lacks some. The sample includes over 110,000 clones, around 93% of them seen just once. This TCR was recovered from an adult in good health. Sequencing was performed on peripheral blood, taken on day 0 of AZD1222 vaccination.

CDR3: CASSFLGGASYEQYF. The CDR3 DNA sequence: TGTGCCAGCAGTTTTCTTGGGGGAGCCTCCTACGAGCAGTACTTC. This chain connects TRBV27 to TRBJ2-7; perhaps D is TRBD1 or TRBD2 (5 bases each). This CDR3 spans 15 amino acids. Trimming pared 3 bases from V and 0 bases from J, leaving 12 bases between. Germline V gene sequence: CDR1 MNHEY, CDR2 SMNVEV (reference sequence).